This T cell receptor beta chain comes out of a study of shared T cell receptors in the human thymus. TCRdb's copy holds only in-frame clones and misses some; the assay was immunoSEQ multiplex PCR. The sample has hundreds of thousands of clones, approximately 95% seen once. This sequence originates from a human donor. The sample taken for sequencing was thymocytes.

CDR3: CSVDRVAGEEVEQFF. DNA of the CDR3: TGCAGCGTTGACAGGGTGGCGGGAGAGGAGGTTGAGCAGTTCTTC. This chain uses TRBV29-1 with TRBJ2-1; 7 bases map to TRBD2. The length of the CDR3 is 15 residues. The V segment lost 3 bases and the J segment 9 bases; nucleotides outside the gene matches: 14. The germline V gene encodes CDR1 SQVTM and CDR2 ANQGSEA.